This entry describes one TCR beta chain. Its cognate antigen has yet to be identified. There are no base qualities to consult, and no much larger clone falls within one base. The data belong to a study of T cells in Graves' hyperthyroidism and ophthalmopathy (dated by TCRdb to 2018 to 2020). For the wider study: Peripheral blood was collected at initial diagnosis, before any treatment. Prospective prediction of ophthalmopathy was tested in an independent validation cohort of 18 to 20 hyperthyroidism patients and roughly 16 patients who later progressed to ophthalmopathy. The roughly 90 discovery patients were divided at random into training and test sets in a 7:3 ratio. TCR V-J signatures able to tell the groups apart were searched for in a discovery cohort of more than 90 patients, of whom around 42 had Graves' ophthalmopathy and roughly 59 had stable Graves' hyperthyroidism. In several Graves' hyperthyroidism patients, the study also compared T-cell repertoires from thyroid tissue with T-cell repertoires from blood. Following sampling, methimazole starting at 30 mg daily was given to hyperthyroidism patients, and high-dose intravenous methylprednisolone was given to ophthalmopathy patients. The paper reports TCR Vbeta CDR3 sequencing of 130 to 150 peripheral blood samples: 40 or so ophthalmopathy, under 85 hyperthyroidism and around 17 progressor patients. What the work shows at the level of the full study, not this receptor alone: Most expanded thyroid clonotypes (frequency above 0.001) were also detected in blood, a finding suggesting that blood repertoires may reflect thyroid immune responses. Sample size was not statistically predetermined, and investigators were not blinded to group allocation. A model built on a 13 V-J signature distinguished ophthalmopathy from stable hyperthyroidism, reaching 85% to 90% sensitivity and around 81% specificity in cross-validation and 80%/75% in testing. In validation, progression to ophthalmopathy was predicted by the model with 70% to 71% sensitivity and around 76% specificity, a median of approximately 6.5 months before onset.

Stable Graves' hyperthyroidism was defined as no progression to ophthalmopathy during 18 months of follow-up. Hyperthyroidism patients were newly diagnosed, with disease duration under 2 months, and aged 18 to 65 years. Exclusion was applied to patients with uncontrolled infections, other autoimmune diseases, pregnancy or lactation. Clinical symptoms, serum thyroxine and TRAb, thyroid ultrasound, and orbital computed tomography formed the basis for the diagnoses. PBMCs were separated from 10 ml of fresh peripheral blood using Ficoll-Paque density gradient centrifugation. Total RNA was extracted with Trizol reagent, and quality was checked on an Agilent 2100 Bioanalyzer. TCR beta CDR3 regions were amplified from RNA transcripts. The first round of RT-PCR for the TCR CDR3 was performed with the HTBI primer set and the Qiagen OneStep RT-PCR kit. Libraries were constructed in a second round of multiplex PCR, after which size selection and purification were performed. Sequencing of the libraries was done on an Illumina HiSeq2000 using paired-end 100 bp reads. As for how the authors treated the data: SOAPnuke was used to process the raw data, with reads discarded if the reads contained adapters or uncalled bases, had a mean Phred below 15, or lacked an exact constant-primer or identifier match. High-quality paired reads were merged using COPE v1.2.5, and each unique nucleotide sequence was defined as a clonotype. MiTCR v1.1 was used to align clonotypes to the IMGT TRBV, TRBD and TRBJ reference segments. Analysis was restricted to V-J combinations with a frequency above 0.0001, which covered roughly 99% of repertoires. A TCS score was defined as the ratio of F50 (clonal expansion) to E x V (chaos), with BLOSUM62-based TCRdist applied between CDR3 peptides within each V-J. Welch's t-statistics and random forest reduced 514 V-J features to roughly 13, which were used in a naive Bayes classifier (R e1071). TCRdb redid the processing of the public reads, applying fastp at Q25 and MiXCR, and retained in-frame beta chains. Rows are unified per CDR3 protein, each entry keeping the most common DNA and genes. The V and J calls shown here were made by TCRdb, not taken from the authors' results. Within this sample are approximately 320,000 distinct CDR3 sequences, with roughly 17% of them counted one time only. In total, the top ten clones hold roughly 31% of the sample.

V has 3 bases trimmed and J has 4 bases trimmed; junction bases matching no gene number 11. In the germline V gene (reference sequence), CDR1 corresponds to DFQATT and CDR2 to SNEGSKA. Its CDR3 holds 15 amino acids, cysteine through phenylalanine. The sequence is cut down to CDR3 DNA, 45 bases in frame from base 1. The chain is assembled from TRBV20-1 and TRBJ2-5; TRBD1 aligns with 7 central bases. This receptor was identified in a man aged 25-40 years with Graves' hyperthyroidism. Sequenced material: blood. The CDR3 is CSASLLGTARETQYF. At the DNA level, the sequence is TGCAGTGCTAGTCTACTTGGGACAGCAAGAGAGACCCAGTACTTC.